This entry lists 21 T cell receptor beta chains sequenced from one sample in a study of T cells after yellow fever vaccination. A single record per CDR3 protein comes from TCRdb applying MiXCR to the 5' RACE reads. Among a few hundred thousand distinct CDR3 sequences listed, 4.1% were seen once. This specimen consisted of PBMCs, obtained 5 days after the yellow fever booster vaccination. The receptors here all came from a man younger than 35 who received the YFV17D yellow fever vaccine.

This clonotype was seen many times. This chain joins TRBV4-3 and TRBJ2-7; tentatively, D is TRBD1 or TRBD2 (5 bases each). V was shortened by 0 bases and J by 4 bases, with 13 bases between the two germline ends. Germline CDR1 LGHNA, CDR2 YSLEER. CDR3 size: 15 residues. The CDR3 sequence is CASSQDLAGAYEQYF. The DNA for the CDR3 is TGCGCCAGCAGCCAAGATCTTGCCGGGGCATACGAGCAGTACTTC.

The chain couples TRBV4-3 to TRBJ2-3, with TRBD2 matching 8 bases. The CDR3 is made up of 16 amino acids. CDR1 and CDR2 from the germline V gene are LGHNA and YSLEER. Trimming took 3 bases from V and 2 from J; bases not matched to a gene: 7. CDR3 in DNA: TGCGCCAGCAGCCAGGGTACGGGGGGGCTCACAGATACGCAGTATTTT. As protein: CASSQGTGGLTDTQYF.

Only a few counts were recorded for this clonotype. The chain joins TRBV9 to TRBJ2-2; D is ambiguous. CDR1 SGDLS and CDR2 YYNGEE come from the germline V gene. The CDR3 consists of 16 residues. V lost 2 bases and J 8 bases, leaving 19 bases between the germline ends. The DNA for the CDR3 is TGTGCCAGCAGCGTCGCCCCGGCCGCCCGCCAAGGGGAGCTGTTTTTT. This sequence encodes CASSVAPAARQGELFF.

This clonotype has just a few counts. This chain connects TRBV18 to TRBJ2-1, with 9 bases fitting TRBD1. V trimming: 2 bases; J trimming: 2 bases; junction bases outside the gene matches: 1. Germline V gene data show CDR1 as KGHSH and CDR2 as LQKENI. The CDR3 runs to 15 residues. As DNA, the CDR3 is TGTGCCAGCTCACCAGGACAGGGGACCTACAATGAGCAGTTCTTC. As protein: CASSPGQGTYNEQFF.

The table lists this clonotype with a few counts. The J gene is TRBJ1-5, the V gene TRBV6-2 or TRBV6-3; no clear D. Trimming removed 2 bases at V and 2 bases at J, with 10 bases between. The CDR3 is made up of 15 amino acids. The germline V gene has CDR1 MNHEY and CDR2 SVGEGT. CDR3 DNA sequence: TGTGCCAGCAGTTACCTTCAGGTGGGCAATCAGCCCCAGCATTTT. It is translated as CASSYLQVGNQPQHF.

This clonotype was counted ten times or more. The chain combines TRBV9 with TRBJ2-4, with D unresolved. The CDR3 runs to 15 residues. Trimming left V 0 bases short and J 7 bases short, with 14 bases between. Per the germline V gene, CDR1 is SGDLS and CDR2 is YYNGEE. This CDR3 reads CASSVEGNPVNIQYF. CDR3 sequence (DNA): TGTGCCAGCAGCGTAGAAGGGAACCCCGTGAACATTCAGTACTTC. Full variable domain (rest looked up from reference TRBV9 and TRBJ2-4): DSGVTQTPKHLITATGQRVTLRCSPRSGDLSVYWYQQSLDQGLQFLIQYYNGEERAKGNILERFSAQQFPDLHSELNLSSLELGDSALYFCASSVEGNPVNIQYFGAGTRLSVL.

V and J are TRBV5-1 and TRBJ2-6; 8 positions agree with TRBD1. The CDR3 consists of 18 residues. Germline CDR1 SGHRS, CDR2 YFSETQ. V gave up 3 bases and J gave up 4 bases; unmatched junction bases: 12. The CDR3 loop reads CASSSTIRTGSGANVLTF. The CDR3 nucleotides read TGCGCCAGCAGCTCAACGATTCGGACAGGGTCCGGGGCCAACGTCCTGACTTTC.

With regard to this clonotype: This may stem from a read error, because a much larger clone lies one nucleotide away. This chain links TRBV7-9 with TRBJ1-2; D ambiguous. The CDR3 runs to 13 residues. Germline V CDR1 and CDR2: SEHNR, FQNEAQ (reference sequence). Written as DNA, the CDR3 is TGTGCCAGGAGCTCCGAGATATATCACGGCTACACCTTC. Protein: CARSSEIYHGYTF.

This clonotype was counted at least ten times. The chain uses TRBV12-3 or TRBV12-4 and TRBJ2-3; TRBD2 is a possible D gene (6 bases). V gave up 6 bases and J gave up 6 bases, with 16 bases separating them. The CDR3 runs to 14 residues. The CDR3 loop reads CASSRDWGVDTQYF. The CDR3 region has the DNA TGTGCCAGCAGCCGGGACTGGGGTGTTGATACGCAGTATTTT.

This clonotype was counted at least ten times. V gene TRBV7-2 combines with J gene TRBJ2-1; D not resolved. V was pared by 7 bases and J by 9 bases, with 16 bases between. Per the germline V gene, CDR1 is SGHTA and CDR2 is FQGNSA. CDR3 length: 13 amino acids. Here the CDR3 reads CASTPSSSGEQFF. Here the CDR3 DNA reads TGTGCCAGCACCCCATCCAGCTCCGGTGAGCAGTTCTTC.

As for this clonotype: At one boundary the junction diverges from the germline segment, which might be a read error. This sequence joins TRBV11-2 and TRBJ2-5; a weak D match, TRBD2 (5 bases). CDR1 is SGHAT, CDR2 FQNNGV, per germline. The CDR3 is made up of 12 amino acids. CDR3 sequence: CSSSFREETQYF. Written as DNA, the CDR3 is TGTTCCAGCAGCTTCCGGGAAGAGACGCAGTACTTC.

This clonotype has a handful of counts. In DNA form, the CDR3 reads TGTGCCAGCTCCGGACAGCCGAACACTGAAGCTTTCTTT. Protein product: CASSGQPNTEAFF. V is TRBV18 and J is TRBJ1-1; a weak D match, TRBD1 (6 bases). The CDR3 length is 13 residues. Looked up from germline, CDR1 is KGHSH and CDR2 is LQKENI. V shed 6 bases and J shed 1 base, with 9 bases lying between them.

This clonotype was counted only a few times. This chain's CDR3 is CASSSTGQNQPQHF. The CDR3 bases are TGTGCCAGCAGTTCTACGGGACAGAATCAGCCCCAGCATTTT. This chain uses TRBV6-2 or TRBV6-3 with TRBJ1-5, with 7 bases identical to TRBD1. CDR1 is MNHEY, CDR2 SVGEGT, per germline. V lost 4 bases to trimming and J lost 4 bases; unmatched junction nucleotides: 4. The CDR3 is 14 residues long.

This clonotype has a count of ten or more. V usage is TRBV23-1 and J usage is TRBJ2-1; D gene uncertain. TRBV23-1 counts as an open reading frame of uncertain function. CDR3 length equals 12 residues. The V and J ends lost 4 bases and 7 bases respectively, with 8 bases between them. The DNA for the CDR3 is TGCGCCAGCAGTCCGGTCGGGAATGAGCAGTTCTTC. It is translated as CASSPVGNEQFF.

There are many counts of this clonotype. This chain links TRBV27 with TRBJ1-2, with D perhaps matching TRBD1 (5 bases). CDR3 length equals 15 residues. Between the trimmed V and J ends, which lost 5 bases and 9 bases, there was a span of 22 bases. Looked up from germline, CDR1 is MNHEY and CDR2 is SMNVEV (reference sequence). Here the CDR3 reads CASSISPARADSYTF. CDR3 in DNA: TGTGCCAGCAGTATCTCCCCCGCCAGGGCAGATAGCTACACCTTC.

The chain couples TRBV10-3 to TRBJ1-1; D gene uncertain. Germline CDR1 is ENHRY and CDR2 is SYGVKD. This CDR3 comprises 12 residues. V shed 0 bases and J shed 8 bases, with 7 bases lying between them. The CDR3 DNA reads TGTGCCATCAGTGAGTCGGGGAGAGAAGCTTTCTTT. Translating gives CAISESGREAFF.

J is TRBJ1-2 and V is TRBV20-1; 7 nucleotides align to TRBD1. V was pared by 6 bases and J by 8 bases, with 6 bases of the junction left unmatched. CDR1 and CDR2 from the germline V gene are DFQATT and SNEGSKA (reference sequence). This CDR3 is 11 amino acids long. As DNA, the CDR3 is TGCAGTGCCCCGGGACAGTTGGGCTACACCTTC. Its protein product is CSAPGQLGYTF.

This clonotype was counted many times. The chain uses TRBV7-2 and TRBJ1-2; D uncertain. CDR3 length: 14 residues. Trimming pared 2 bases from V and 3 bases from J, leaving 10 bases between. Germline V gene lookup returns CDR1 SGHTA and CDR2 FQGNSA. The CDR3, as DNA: TGTGCCAGCAGCTTACTCTCGGTTGACTATGGCTACACCTTC. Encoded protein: CASSLLSVDYGYTF.

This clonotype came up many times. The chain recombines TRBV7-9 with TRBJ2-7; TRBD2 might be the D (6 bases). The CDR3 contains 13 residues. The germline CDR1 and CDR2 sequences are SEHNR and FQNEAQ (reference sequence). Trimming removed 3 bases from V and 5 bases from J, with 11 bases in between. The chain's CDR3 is CASSLGGANEQYF. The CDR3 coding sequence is TGTGCCAGCAGCTTGGGCGGGGCCAACGAGCAGTACTTC. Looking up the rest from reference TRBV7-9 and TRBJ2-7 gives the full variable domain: DTGVSQNPRHKITKRGQNVTFRCDPISEHNRLYWYRQTLGQGPEFLTYFQNEAQLEKSRLLSDRFSAERPKGSFSTLEIQRTEQGDSAMYLCASSLGGANEQYFGPGTRLTVT.

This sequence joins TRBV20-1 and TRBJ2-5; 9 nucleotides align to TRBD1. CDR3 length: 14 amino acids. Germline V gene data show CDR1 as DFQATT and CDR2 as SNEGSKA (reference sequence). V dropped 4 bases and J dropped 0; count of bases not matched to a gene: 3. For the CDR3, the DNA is TGCAGTGCTACCGGGACAGGGAACCAAGAGACCCAGTACTTC. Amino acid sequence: CSATGTGNQETQYF.

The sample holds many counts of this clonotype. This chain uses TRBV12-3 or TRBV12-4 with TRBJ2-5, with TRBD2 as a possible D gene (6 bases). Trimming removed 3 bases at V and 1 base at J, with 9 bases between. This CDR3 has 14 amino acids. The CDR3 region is CASSFRGTQETQYF. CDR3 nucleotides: TGTGCCAGCAGTTTCCGGGGGACCCAAGAGACCCAGTACTTC.